This TCR beta chain was profiled in a study of shared clonotypes between healthy human individuals. Study overall: Two women and three men aged 18 to 49 served as donors.

The study drew its donors from healthy HIV-negative adults without recent acute infections or vaccinations. Here immunoSEQ multiplex PCR was the method, and the copy in TCRdb shows in-frame clones only, minus some. The table has fewer than 700,000 clones, around 78% seen once; the top ten hold around 11%. This CDR3 has 13 amino acids. Trimming left V 0 bases short and J 3 bases short, with 6 bases between. The V gene's germline CDR1 is LGHNA and CDR2 YNFKEQ. To note about this clone: This same CDR3 is encoded by further DNA sequences in the sample.

The specimen sequenced was PBMCs. The source of this sequence is a woman aged 40 to 50 in good health. Some clones in this sample may be carry-over from other donors' samples. The V gene is TRBV4-2, the J gene TRBJ2-7; D gene ambiguous. The CDR3 spells CASSQELRYEQYF. The DNA of the CDR3 is TGTGCCAGCAGCCAAGAACTTCGCTACGAGCAGTACTTC.